The subject of this entry is one TCR beta chain. Running of the v3.0 immunoSEQ assay took place at survey level. Method: immunoSEQ multiplex PCR; TCRdb's copy keeps in-frame clones and lacks some. The sample yields about 48,000 clones, roughly 80% seen once. The source of the sample is a study of long-term antiretroviral therapy in people with HIV. The CDR3 length is 12 residues. Trimming took 5 bases from V and 5 from J, leaving 9 bases between them. Germline lookup yields CDR1 MDHEN and CDR2 SYDVKM. This rearrangement joins TRBV28 to TRBJ2-5, with unresolved D. The specimen comprised unsorted PBMCs, sampled 0.8 years after starting antiretroviral therapy. The sequence was collected from a woman under 30 with HIV. The CDR3 reads CASSTNPETQYF. For the CDR3, the DNA is TGTGCCAGCAGTACCAACCCGGAGACCCAGTACTTC.